These 26 T cell receptor beta chains originate from one sample sequenced in a study of shared clonotypes between healthy human individuals. Profiling relied on immunoSEQ multiplex PCR, and the TCRdb table lists in-frame clones only, not all of them. The sample has fewer than 2.5 million clones; 93% are singletons. Specimen: naive CD4+ T cells from PBMCs. Described subset: CD45RA+ positively selected. The origin of the receptors is a man between 18 and 35 years old in good health. Some clones in this sample may be carry-over from other donors' samples.

The chain combines TRBV4-1 with TRBJ2-7; 9 bases are shared with TRBD2. Losses at the gene ends were 3 bases for V and 3 bases for J; bases not matched to a gene: 6. Germline V gene lookup returns CDR1 MGHRA and CDR2 YSYEKL. The CDR3 is 15 amino acids. CDR3 residues: CASSQPSSGDYEQYF. The CDR3 nucleotides are TGCGCCAGCAGCCAGCCCTCTAGCGGGGACTACGAGCAGTACTTC.

The V call is TRBV7-9, the J call TRBJ2-3, with D maybe TRBD1 (6 bases). The germline CDR1 and CDR2 sequences are SEHNR and FQNEAQ (reference sequence). The V and J ends lost 6 bases and 1 base respectively, with 14 bases between them. The CDR3 spans 15 residues. The CDR3: CASSPPGHRTDTQYF. CDR3 coding DNA: TGTGCCAGCAGTCCACCGGGACACCGCACAGATACGCAGTATTTT.

The rearrangement links TRBV28 to TRBJ2-5; D not resolved. V was shortened by 2 bases and J by 4 bases, with 11 bases between the two germline ends. This CDR3 is 14 amino acids long. Germline V gives CDR1 MDHEN, CDR2 SYDVKM. The CDR3 DNA sequence: TGTGCCAGCAGTTTAATCCGGGCATTAGAGACCCAGTACTTC. Translated, it gives CASSLIRALETQYF.

The rearrangement joins TRBV6-5 to TRBJ1-5, with D hard to call. The CDR3 spans 13 residues. V was pared by 7 bases and J by 5 bases, with 12 bases between. CDR1 and CDR2 from the germline V gene are MNHEY and SVGAGI. CDR3 sequence (DNA): TGTGCCAGCATCTGTAAGGCGGATCAGCCCCAGCATTTT. Residues: CASICKADQPQHF.

This clone has only one observation. The chain has TRBV27 and TRBJ2-5; 7 nucleotides agree with TRBD1. The J call is uncertain, as TRBJ2-7 better fits the DNA end. Per the germline V gene, CDR1 is MNHEY and CDR2 is SMNVEV (reference sequence). The length of the CDR3 is 18 residues. CDR3 protein: CASSPLPLGQLLGYEQYF. Here the CDR3 DNA reads TGTGCCAGCAGTCCCCTTCCCCTGGGACAGTTACTGGGTTACGAGCAGTACTTC.

This chain links TRBV13 with TRBJ1-1; the match to TRBD1 covers 8 bases. The CDR3 runs to 15 residues. With V trimmed by 1 base and J by 4 bases, 5 bases remained unmatched. CDR1 PRHDT and CDR2 FYEKMQ come from the germline V gene (reference sequence). The CDR3 spells CASSLEAGGGTEAFF. The CDR3 nucleotides read TGTGCCAGCAGCTTAGAAGCAGGGGGCGGCACTGAAGCTTTCTTT.

J is TRBJ2-2 and V is TRBV9; 14 bases align to TRBD2. Looked up from germline, CDR1 is SGDLS and CDR2 is YYNGEE. CDR3 length: 17 residues. Trimming cost V 0 bases and J 4 bases; bases outside gene matches: 2. The CDR3 nucleotides read TGTGCCAGCAGCGTAGAGGGACTAGCGGGAGTCACCGGGGAGCTGTTTTTT. Amino acid sequence: CASSVEGLAGVTGELFF.

This clone was seen only once. The genes are TRBV25-1 and TRBJ1-1; D is possibly TRBD1 (5 bases). Trimming stripped 4 bases from V and 3 bases from J, with 15 bases between. CDR3 length equals 15 residues. Per the germline V gene, CDR1 is MGHDK and CDR2 is SYGVNS. DNA of the CDR3: TGTGCCAGCAGTGGAGCCGGGACGGAAGACACTGAAGCTTTCTTT. It translates to CASSGAGTEDTEAFF.

V usage is TRBV18 and J usage is TRBJ2-7, with 10 positions matching TRBD2. Germline lookup yields CDR1 KGHSH and CDR2 LQKENI. The CDR3 covers 16 residues. Losses at the gene ends were 0 bases for V and 0 bases for J; bases not matched to a gene: 2. The CDR3 DNA sequence: TGTGCCAGCTCACCACCCGGGACTAGCGTCTCCTACGAGCAGTACTTC. Translation: CASSPPGTSVSYEQYF.

The rearrangement links TRBV14 to TRBJ1-1; D ambiguous. This CDR3 contains 14 residues. The V end lost 0 bases, the J end lost 0 bases, and 5 bases lay between the germline ends. Germline CDR1 SGHDN, CDR2 FVKESK. The CDR3 nucleotides read TGTGCCAGCAGCCAAGATCCGGTGAACACTGAAGCTTTCTTT. It translates to CASSQDPVNTEAFF.

The chain carries TRBV19 and TRBJ2-2, with D possibly TRBD2 on 5 matching bases. Germline V lookup: CDR1 LNHDA, CDR2 SQIVND (reference sequence). V gave up 3 bases and J gave up 2 bases, with 13 bases separating them. CDR3 length equals 16 residues. The CDR3 sequence: CASSMREIPNTGELFF. CDR3 DNA: TGTGCCAGTAGTATGAGGGAGATCCCCAACACCGGGGAGCTGTTTTTT.

The chain joins TRBV27 to TRBJ2-7, with 14 bases that match TRBD2. The J segment lost 4 bases and the V segment lost 5 bases, leaving 10 bases of the junction unmatched. Germline CDR1 and CDR2: MNHEY and SMNVEV (reference sequence). The CDR3 is 17 amino acids. The CDR3 loop reads CASSHLTSGRARYEQYF. CDR3 sequence (DNA): TGTGCCAGCAGTCACCTGACTAGCGGGAGGGCCCGATACGAGCAGTACTTC.

In the case of this clone: Other nucleotide sequences from this sample produce the same CDR3. The CDR3 is CASSVRDRDGYTF. The CDR3 nucleotides are TGTGCCAGCAGCGTCCGGGACAGGGATGGCTACACCTTC. The V and J genes are TRBV9 and TRBJ1-2; 9 bases map to TRBD1. The V and J ends lost 2 bases and 6 bases, in that order; junction bases with no gene match: 2. This CDR3 comprises 13 residues. Germline V gene data show CDR1 as SGDLS and CDR2 as YYNGEE. Full variable domain (rest looked up from reference TRBV9 and TRBJ1-2): DSGVTQTPKHLITATGQRVTLRCSPRSGDLSVYWYQQSLDQGLQFLIQYYNGEERAKGNILERFSAQQFPDLHSELNLSSLELGDSALYFCASSVRDRDGYTFGSGTRLTVV.

This chain connects TRBV30 to TRBJ1-3; TRBD1 might be the D (6 bases). The CDR3 sequence is 14 residues long. CDR1 is GTSNPN and CDR2 is SVGIG in the germline V gene (reference sequence). The V and J ends lost 4 bases and 4 bases respectively, with 14 bases between them. The CDR3 DNA sequence: TGTGCCTGGATAAACAGGGTGTACGGAAACACCATATATTTT. Its protein is CAWINRVYGNTIYF.

The rearrangement links TRBV27 to TRBJ2-5; 10 bases match TRBD2. The CDR3 is 17 amino acids. The germline V gene has CDR1 MNHEY and CDR2 SMNVEV (reference sequence). Trimming took 6 bases from V and 1 from J; bases not matched to a gene: 11. CDR3 region: CASSLLSSGRPQETQYF. The CDR3, as DNA: TGTGCCAGCAGCTTACTGAGTAGCGGGAGGCCCCAAGAGACCCAGTACTTC.

V gene TRBV6-5 combines with J gene TRBJ1-2, with 7 bases identical to TRBD1. Germline V CDR1 and CDR2: MNHEY, SVGAGI. The V segment lost 0 bases and the J segment 3 bases; nucleotides outside the gene matches: 7. The CDR3 is 16 amino acids. The CDR3 DNA sequence: TGTGCCAGCAGTTACTCCGGGACAGCAACGTACTATGGCTACACCTTC. It specifies CASSYSGTATYYGYTF.

The genes are TRBV30 and TRBJ2-2; possible D gene TRBD1, 6 bases. The V end lost 2 bases, the J end lost 2 bases, and 9 bases lay between the germline ends. Germline CDR1 and CDR2: GTSNPN and SVGIG (reference sequence). The CDR3 is 14 residues long. The CDR3 region is CAWSTGQNTGELFF. CDR3 bases: TGTGCCTGGAGTACGGGACAAAACACCGGGGAGCTGTTTTTT.

A single count supports this clone. J is TRBJ2-7 and V is TRBV11-2, with D perhaps matching TRBD1 (6 bases). V lost 1 base and J 2 bases, leaving 12 bases between the germline ends. Looked up from germline, CDR1 is SGHAT and CDR2 is FQNNGV. This CDR3 comprises 15 residues. The CDR3 loop is CASSLAGAVPYEQYF. The CDR3 bases are TGTGCCAGCAGCTTAGCAGGGGCAGTACCCTACGAGCAGTACTTC.

J is TRBJ1-4 and V is TRBV2; the D gene is possibly TRBD1 (6 bases). The CDR3 covers 14 residues. Per germline, CDR1 SNHLY and CDR2 FYNNEI. V lost 7 bases to trimming and J lost 2 bases, with 11 bases between them. CDR3 sequence: CASNLGGTNEKLFF. CDR3 sequence (DNA): TGTGCCAGCAATCTCGGGGGCACTAATGAAAAACTGTTTTTT.

The chain carries TRBV27 and TRBJ2-1; D possibly corresponds to TRBD1 (6 bases). Trimming pared 5 bases from V and 4 bases from J, leaving 18 bases between. Germline V gives CDR1 MNHEY, CDR2 SMNVEV (reference sequence). The CDR3 runs to 16 residues. CDR3 bases: TGTGCCAGCAGTCCCCGGGCTCCACAGGGATACAATGAGCAGTTCTTC. This encodes CASSPRAPQGYNEQFF.

This chain's CDR3 is CASSPGTAGMDTQYF. The CDR3 nucleotides are TGTGCCAGCAGTCCCGGGACAGCTGGAATGGATACGCAGTATTTT. This sequence joins TRBV6-1 and TRBJ2-3, with TRBD1 matching 7 bases. The CDR3 is made up of 15 amino acids. From germline, CDR1 is MNHNS and CDR2 SASEGT. V gave up 5 bases and J gave up 6 bases; unmatched junction bases: 11.

The chain joins TRBV7-9 to TRBJ2-2, with D perhaps given as TRBD1 or TRBD2 (5 bases each). The CDR3 spans 15 residues. CDR1 is SEHNR, CDR2 FQNEAQ, per germline (reference sequence). V was cut by 0 bases and J by 5 bases, with 10 bases left in between. The CDR3 reads CASSLAGERTGELFF. CDR3 nucleotides: TGTGCCAGCAGCTTAGCGGGGGAGCGGACCGGGGAGCTGTTTTTT.

V usage is TRBV6-1 and J usage is TRBJ2-4, with 7 bases that match TRBD1. Germline V gene sequence: CDR1 MNHNS, CDR2 SASEGT. Unmatched junction bases numbered 9, after V lost 5 bases and J lost 11 bases. The length of the CDR3 is 13 residues. The CDR3 sequence: CASSPGQSVVQYF. DNA for the CDR3: TGTGCCAGCAGTCCGGGACAGAGCGTGGTTCAGTACTTC.

This chain uses TRBV28 with TRBJ1-3; weak D call: TRBD1 (5 bases). Germline CDR1 reads MDHEN; CDR2 reads SYDVKM. Trimming cost V 8 bases and J 9 bases, with 14 bases left between them. The CDR3 has 12 residues. CDR3 nucleotides: TGTGCCAGCGGTAAAACGCAGGGCACCATATATTTT. Its translation is CASGKTQGTIYF.

A remark on this clone: The sample carries other DNA sequences with the same CDR3. V gene TRBV7-3 combines with J gene TRBJ1-1; weak D call: TRBD1 (6 bases). Germline V lookup: CDR1 SGHTA, CDR2 FQGTGA. The CDR3 length is 13 residues. V was pared by 2 bases and J by 3 bases, with 7 bases between. The CDR3: CASSLAGDTEAFF. Here the CDR3 DNA reads TGTGCCAGCAGCTTAGCAGGGGACACTGAAGCTTTCTTT. The whole variable domain, filled in from reference TRBV7-3 and TRBJ1-1, reads GAGVSQTPSNKVTEKGKYVELRCDPISGHTALYWYRQSLGQGPEFLIYFQGTGAADDSGLPNDRFFAVRPEGSVSTLKIQRTERGDSAVYLCASSLAGDTEAFFGQGTRLTVV.

A single count supports this clone. The chain is built from TRBV5-6 and TRBJ2-7; D call uncertain. This CDR3 is 15 amino acids long. The V end lost 6 bases, the J end lost 3 bases, and 19 bases lay between the germline ends. CDR1 SGHDT and CDR2 YYEEEE come from the germline V gene. This CDR3 reads CASTRFLSVHYEQYF. The CDR3, as DNA: TGTGCCAGCACTCGATTCCTTTCAGTCCACTACGAGCAGTACTTC.